The next 23 T cell receptor beta chains were all read from a single sample in a study of OX40 agonist ivuxolimab in advanced cancers. Produced via immunoSEQ multiplex PCR; TCRdb's table is partial and in-frame only. The sample has around 94,000 clones, about nine tenths seen once. The sample was CD4+ or CD8+ T cells sorted from blood, taken in a trial of the OX40 agonist ivuxolimab. The receptors were sampled from an adult with an advanced solid tumor such as melanoma, head and neck, liver or kidney cancer.

This chain links TRBV7-3 with TRBJ2-2; 9 nucleotides match TRBD1. Germline V CDR1 and CDR2: SGHTA, FQGTGA. Trimming at V came to 1 base and at J to 5 bases, leaving 8 bases not matched to a gene. The CDR3 is made up of 17 amino acids. CDR3 coding DNA: TGTGCCAGCAGCTTAAGTCCGGACAGGGGAAGGACCGGGGAGCTGTTTTTT. Its translation: CASSLSPDRGRTGELFF.

CDR3 coding DNA: TGTGCCAGTCACCGGGGGGGCGGCGGTGGAGAAAAACTGTTTTTT. Its translation: CASHRGGGGGEKLFF. V usage is TRBV2 and J usage is TRBJ1-4; D is perhaps TRBD1 (6 bases). CDR1 and CDR2 (germline): SNHLY, FYNNEI. The CDR3 is 15 residues long. Trimming cost V 9 bases and J 8 bases, with 22 bases left between them. Full variable domain (outside the CDR3, taken from reference TRBV2 and TRBJ1-4): EPEVTQTPSHQVTQMGQEVILRCVPISNHLYFYWYRQILGQKVEFLVSFYNNEISEKSEIFDDQFSVERPDGSNFTLKIRSTKLEDSAMYFCASHRGGGGGEKLFFGSGTQLSVL.

The J gene is TRBJ2-5, the V gene TRBV5-8; TRBD1 might be the D (6 bases). Germline-derived CDR1 and CDR2 are SGHTS and YDEGEE. The V and J ends lost 0 bases and 6 bases respectively, with 9 bases between them. This CDR3 comprises 13 residues. CDR3 in DNA: TGTGCCAGCAGCTTGGGCCAGGGGAAGACCCAGTACTTC. It specifies CASSLGQGKTQYF.

The chain carries TRBV6-1 and TRBJ1-2; D unclear. V was trimmed by 2 bases and J by 4 bases, leaving 17 bases between them. The CDR3 sequence is 16 residues long. Looked up from germline, CDR1 is MNHNS and CDR2 is SASEGT. The CDR3 loop reads CASSETPVGFGYGYTF. CDR3 DNA sequence: TGTGCCAGCAGTGAAACCCCTGTAGGGTTCGGCTATGGCTACACCTTC.

The V call is TRBV25-1, the J call TRBJ2-7; 8 positions match TRBD1. The junction had 13 bases not matched to a gene; V was cut back by 3 bases and J by 6 bases. This CDR3 region has 16 residues. Looked up from germline, CDR1 is MGHDK and CDR2 is SYGVNS. DNA for the CDR3: TGTGCCAGCAGTGATCCAACCCGGGACAGGAGTGGCGAGCAGTACTTC. It encodes CASSDPTRDRSGEQYF.

The gene calls are TRBV6-1 and TRBJ2-5, with D perhaps TRBD2 (5 bases). CDR3 length: 12 residues. The V and J ends lost 6 bases and 6 bases respectively, with 11 bases between them. The germline V gene encodes CDR1 MNHNS and CDR2 SASEGT. The CDR3 region is CASRVSGKTQYF. DNA for the CDR3: TGTGCCAGCAGGGTATCGGGGAAGACCCAGTACTTC.

This sequence joins TRBV5-1 and TRBJ2-5; tentatively, D is TRBD1 or TRBD2 (5 bases each). Germline CDR1 and CDR2: SGHRS and YFSETQ. The CDR3 sequence is 17 residues long. V lost 4 bases, J lost 7 bases, and 26 bases lay in between. CDR3 loop: CASSPQLGTQRRGTQYF. The CDR3, as DNA: TGCGCCAGCAGCCCCCAACTAGGGACCCAACGGAGAGGGACCCAGTACTTC.

The chain links TRBV11-1 to TRBJ2-2, with D unclear. Germline V lookup: CDR1 SGHAT, CDR2 FQDESV (reference sequence). V lost 1 base and J 1 base, leaving 4 bases between the germline ends. The CDR3 covers 14 residues. CDR3 residues: CASSLGQNTGELFF. CDR3 DNA: TGTGCCAGCAGCTTAGGGCAGAACACCGGGGAGCTGTTTTTT.

The chain combines TRBV4-1 with TRBJ1-5, with TRBD1 matching 9 bases. The junction had 8 bases not matched to a gene; V was cut back by 5 bases and J by 9 bases. There are 14 residues in the CDR3. CDR1 is MGHRA and CDR2 is YSYEKL in the germline V gene. This CDR3 reads CASSGSDRGTPQHF. The DNA for the CDR3 is TGCGCCAGCAGCGGCTCGGACAGGGGCACGCCCCAGCATTTT.

The rearrangement links TRBV6-5 to TRBJ1-1; the match to TRBD1 covers 10 bases. Losses at the gene ends were 4 bases for V and 4 bases for J; bases not matched to a gene: 6. Germline CDR1 is MNHEY and CDR2 is SVGAGI. CDR3 size: 15 residues. The CDR3 here is CASSSRTGGGTEAFF. The CDR3 nucleotides read TGTGCCAGCAGTTCTCGGACAGGGGGGGGCACTGAAGCTTTCTTT.

With respect to this clone: The junction departs from germline at one end; a sequencing error may be responsible. This chain joins TRBV7-7 and TRBJ2-5, with 13 nucleotides matching TRBD2. The CDR3 is 16 residues long. Germline CDR1 SSHAT, CDR2 FNYEAQ (reference sequence). The CDR3 reads CASSFQLAGGLETQYF. The CDR3 coding sequence is TGTGCTAGCAGCTTTCAACTAGCGGGGGGGCTAGAGACCCAGTACTTC.

This chain connects TRBV6-5 to TRBJ2-7, with D tentatively TRBD2 (6 bases). The CDR3 is made up of 14 amino acids. V was cut by 0 bases and J by 2 bases, with 8 bases left in between. Germline-derived CDR1 and CDR2 are MNHEY and SVGAGI. The CDR3 DNA reads as TGTGCCAGCAGTTACTCATCGGGGGCCTACGAGCAGTACTTC. Its protein is CASSYSSGAYEQYF.

V is TRBV19 and J is TRBJ2-2; no clear D gene. The CDR3 runs to 17 residues. Germline assignment: CDR1 LNHDA and CDR2 SQIVND (reference sequence). V gave up 3 bases and J gave up 5 bases, with 19 bases separating them. The CDR3: CASSMISGSPETGELFF. CDR3 sequence (DNA): TGTGCCAGTAGTATGATTTCCGGGTCCCCGGAAACCGGGGAGCTGTTTTTT.

The gene calls are TRBV6-5 and TRBJ2-7; 9 bases are shared with TRBD2. After removal of 2 bases from V and 4 bases from J, the junction contained 6 bases not matched to a gene. CDR3 length: 15 residues. Germline V lookup: CDR1 MNHEY, CDR2 SVGAGI. CDR3 protein: CASSYLASGAYEQYF. CDR3 in DNA: TGTGCCAGCAGTTACCTGGCTAGCGGGGCTTACGAGCAGTACTTC.

The rearrangement joins TRBV30 to TRBJ1-2; no firm D call. The CDR3 has 14 residues. The ends were cut back, 4 bases at V and 3 bases at J, with 15 bases in the middle. Looked up from germline, CDR1 is GTSNPN and CDR2 is SVGIG (reference sequence). DNA for the CDR3: TGTGCCTGGATCCTCCCGGGAAGCGACTATGGCTACACCTTC. This gives the protein CAWILPGSDYGYTF. Based on the CDR3 plus reference TRBV30 and TRBJ1-2, the full variable domain is SQTIHQWPATLVQPVGSPLSLECTVEGTSNPNLYWYRQAAGRGLQLLFYSVGIGQISSEVPQNLSASRPQDRQFILSSKKLLLSDSGFYLCAWILPGSDYGYTFGSGTRLTVV.

This clone was counted a few times. The rearrangement links TRBV19 to TRBJ2-2; no reliable D call. There are 13 residues in the CDR3. Trimming left V 0 bases short and J 7 bases short, with 6 bases between. Germline CDR1 is LNHDA and CDR2 is SQIVND (reference sequence). This CDR3 reads CASSIEGFGELFF. The CDR3 region has the DNA TGTGCCAGTAGTATAGAGGGGTTCGGGGAGCTGTTTTTT.

The chain recombines TRBV5-1 with TRBJ1-1; D not certain. V was pared by 0 bases and J by 7 bases, with 4 bases between. Per germline, CDR1 SGHRS and CDR2 YFSETQ. The CDR3 runs to 11 residues. CDR3 bases: TGCGCCAGCAGCTTGGACCTTGAAGCTTTCTTT. Translation gives CASSLDLEAFF.

The rearrangement links TRBV7-2 to TRBJ1-1; a weak D match, TRBD1 (5 bases). This CDR3 spans 13 amino acids. Germline CDR1 and CDR2: SGHTA and FQGNSA. V was pared by 5 bases and J by 1 base, with 8 bases between. The CDR3 loop reads CASSLQGNTEAFF. The CDR3 region has the DNA TGTGCCAGCAGCCTCCAGGGGAACACTGAAGCTTTCTTT.

This clone was counted once. The chain has TRBV19 and TRBJ2-1, with D possibly matching TRBD2 (6 bases). Germline V gene lookup returns CDR1 LNHDA and CDR2 SQIVND (reference sequence). Trimming cost V 3 bases and J 4 bases, with 16 bases left between them. The CDR3 covers 16 residues. DNA for the CDR3: TGTGCCAGTAGTATTCAAGAGGGAGGTCTTTACAATGAGCAGTTCTTC. Amino acid sequence: CASSIQEGGLYNEQFF.

V and J are TRBV14 and TRBJ2-3, with a weak D call TRBD1 (6 bases). The germline V gene encodes CDR1 SGHDN and CDR2 FVKESK. The CDR3 is 13 residues long. Trimming left V 6 bases short and J 6 bases short, with 13 bases between. This chain's CDR3 is CASSPGAKDTQYF. The CDR3 DNA reads as TGTGCCAGCAGTCCAGGGGCTAAGGATACGCAGTATTTT.

The chain is built from TRBV25-1 and TRBJ2-5, with D uncertain. The CDR3 is made up of 14 amino acids. V lost 6 bases and J 4 bases, leaving 15 bases between the germline ends. Per the germline V gene, CDR1 is MGHDK and CDR2 is SYGVNS. CDR3 coding DNA: TGTGCCAGCAGCTCAGACCCCCCAATAGAGACCCAGTACTTC. Translated: CASSSDPPIETQYF.

The chain links TRBV5-1 to TRBJ2-7; 10 nucleotides match TRBD1. The CDR3 extends over 15 amino acids. Per the germline V gene, CDR1 is SGHRS and CDR2 is YFSETQ. The trim removed 2 bases at V and 3 bases at J, leaving 5 bases unmatched. The CDR3 loop is CASSLGQGGLYEQYF. CDR3 coding DNA: TGCGCCAGCAGCTTAGGACAGGGGGGACTCTACGAGCAGTACTTC. Together with reference TRBV5-1 and TRBJ2-7, the CDR3 gives the full variable domain: KAGVTQTPRYLIKTRGQQVTLSCSPISGHRSVSWYQQTPGQGLQFLFEYFSETQRNKGNFPGRFSGRQFSNSRSEMNVSTLELGDSALYLCASSLGQGGLYEQYFGPGTRLTVT.

The chain combines TRBV9 with TRBJ1-4; D not certain. The CDR3 extends over 14 amino acids. Germline lookup yields CDR1 SGDLS and CDR2 YYNGEE. V gave up 0 bases and J gave up 4 bases, with 7 bases separating them. In nucleotides, the CDR3 is TGTGCCAGCAGCGTAGGTGTAGGTAATGAAAAACTGTTTTTT. Its translation is CASSVGVGNEKLFF.